These 25 T cell receptor beta chains were all obtained from the same sample, sequenced in a study of blood T cell repertoires in COVID-19. The assay was immunoSEQ multiplex PCR, and TCRdb's table has in-frame clones only and misses some. Of approximately 160,000 clones in the sample, about 86% were seen once. The sample was PBMCs or T cells enriched from blood (not recorded which). The origin of the receptors is a man aged 45-60 years who had recovered from COVID-19.

The rearrangement links TRBV7-2 to TRBJ1-6; TRBD1 matches 9 bases. V shed 6 bases and J 5 bases; nucleotides not matched to a gene: 2. Germline CDR1 reads SGHTA; CDR2 reads FQGNSA. The CDR3 totals 14 residues. CDR3 sequence: CASRGQGNNSPLHF. DNA of the CDR3: TGTGCCAGCAGAGGACAGGGGAATAATTCACCCCTCCACTTT.

In this sample, this clone turned up a few times. This chain joins TRBV6-5 and TRBJ2-1; D may be TRBD1 (6 bases). Trimming cost V 8 bases and J 7 bases, with 12 bases left between them. The germline V gene encodes CDR1 MNHEY and CDR2 SVGAGI. This CDR3 spans 12 amino acids. The CDR3, as DNA: TGTGCCAGCCCCCCAGGGGTGAATGAGCAGTTCTTC. Translated: CASPPGVNEQFF.

V is TRBV6-5 and J is TRBJ1-1; 7 nucleotides line up with TRBD1. The V gene end was trimmed by 4 bases and the J gene end by 4 bases; junction bases not matched to a gene: 6. Germline V gene sequence: CDR1 MNHEY, CDR2 SVGAGI. The CDR3 extends over 14 amino acids. In nucleotides, the CDR3 is TGTGCCAGCAGTTCACGGACAGGAGGCACTGAAGCTTTCTTT. Encoded protein: CASSSRTGGTEAFF.

This clone was observed a single time. The chain carries TRBV5-1 and TRBJ2-3; 10 bases map to TRBD1. V was pared by 0 bases and J by 4 bases, with 5 bases of the junction left unmatched. Germline V gene sequence: CDR1 SGHRS, CDR2 YFSETQ. This CDR3 has 16 residues. Here the CDR3 DNA reads TGCGCCAGCAGCTTGGCACTCGGGACAGGGGCAGATACGCAGTATTTT. It is translated as CASSLALGTGADTQYF. Looking up the rest from reference TRBV5-1 and TRBJ2-3 gives the full variable domain: KAGVTQTPRYLIKTRGQQVTLSCSPISGHRSVSWYQQTPGQGLQFLFEYFSETQRNKGNFPGRFSGRQFSNSRSEMNVSTLELGDSALYLCASSLALGTGADTQYFGPGTRLTVL.

This chain uses TRBV5-6 with TRBJ1-3; 7 bases align to TRBD1. Germline CDR1 SGHDT, CDR2 YYEEEE. The CDR3 contains 14 residues. V lost 4 bases and J lost 4; bases outside the gene matches: 5. Here the CDR3 reads CASSNRGYGNTIYF. The DNA for the CDR3 is TGTGCCAGCAGCAACAGGGGCTACGGAAACACCATATATTTT.

This chain links TRBV3-1 (or the pseudogene TRBV3-2) with TRBJ2-3; D remains ambiguous. Germline values: CDR1 LGHDT, CDR2 YNNKEL (reference sequence). The V end lost 3 bases, the J end lost 6 bases, and 13 bases lay between the germline ends. The CDR3 runs to 14 residues. CDR3 loop: CASSHFNLVDTQYF. CDR3 DNA: TGTGCCAGCAGCCATTTTAACTTGGTTGATACGCAGTATTTT.

CDR3 DNA: TGTGCCAGCAGCCCTCCCAGGGGAACTTTTGGAAACACCATATATTTT. Protein: CASSPPRGTFGNTIYF. The chain has TRBV7-2 and TRBJ1-3; D possibly corresponds to TRBD1 (6 bases). Germline CDR1 reads SGHTA; CDR2 reads FQGNSA. Trimming took off 5 bases at V and 3 bases at J, with 17 bases between the two ends. CDR3 length: 16 residues.

The V call is TRBV3-1 (or the pseudogene TRBV3-2), the J call TRBJ2-1; weak D call: TRBD1 (5 bases). The CDR3 consists of 13 residues. Trimming cost V 1 base and J 6 bases, with 7 bases left between them. Germline V lookup: CDR1 LGHDT, CDR2 YNNKEL (reference sequence). The CDR3 is CASSQGQFNEQFF. For the CDR3, the DNA is TGTGCCAGCAGCCAAGGACAGTTCAATGAGCAGTTCTTC.

The chain carries TRBV5-8 and TRBJ2-3; possibly TRBD1 for D (6 bases). The V and J ends lost 4 bases and 0 bases respectively, with 15 bases between them. This CDR3 is built from 16 residues. Germline V lookup: CDR1 SGHTS, CDR2 YDEGEE. The CDR3 DNA follows: TGTGCCAGCAGCCCTGGACAGAAAACTAGCACAGATACGCAGTATTTT. This translates into CASSPGQKTSTDTQYF.

The chain joins TRBV6-5 to TRBJ2-1; 9 positions agree with TRBD2. CDR3 length: 16 amino acids. The V and J ends lost 4 bases and 0 bases, in that order; junction bases with no gene match: 4. Germline V lookup: CDR1 MNHEY, CDR2 SVGAGI. DNA of the CDR3: TGTGCCAGCAGTTCAAAACTAGCGGGCTCCTACAATGAGCAGTTCTTC. Translated: CASSSKLAGSYNEQFF.

The rearrangement joins TRBV2 to TRBJ1-5; TRBD1 aligns across 10 bases. CDR3 length: 14 residues. Unmatched junction bases numbered 6, after V lost 7 bases and J lost 6 bases. The germline CDR1 and CDR2 sequences are SNHLY and FYNNEI. Here the CDR3 reads CASNAGQGPQPQHF. For the CDR3, the DNA is TGTGCCAGCAACGCGGGACAGGGGCCTCAGCCCCAGCATTTT.

The chain recombines TRBV6-1 with TRBJ2-1; 10 positions match TRBD1. CDR3 length: 16 residues. Losses at the gene ends were 4 bases for V and 4 bases for J; bases not matched to a gene: 7. Germline V gene lookup returns CDR1 MNHNS and CDR2 SASEGT. The CDR3 reads CASSVGRTGGYNEQFF. CDR3 nucleotide sequence: TGTGCCAGCAGTGTCGGACGGACAGGGGGTTACAATGAGCAGTTCTTC.

The CDR3 protein is CASSDHRGEQPQHF. CDR3 nucleotides: TGTGCCAGCAGTGACCACAGGGGTGAGCAGCCCCAGCATTTT. V gene TRBV2 combines with J gene TRBJ1-5; 7 bases line up with TRBD1. Germline values: CDR1 SNHLY, CDR2 FYNNEI. CDR3 length equals 14 residues. With V trimmed by 3 bases and J by 7 bases, 6 bases remained unmatched.

The V and J genes are TRBV7-2 and TRBJ1-2, with 7 positions matching TRBD1. The germline gives CDR1 SGHTA, CDR2 FQGNSA. The CDR3 runs 18 residues. V lost 7 bases, J lost 0 bases, and 17 bases stayed unmatched. CDR3 sequence: CASILMPLRDSPNYGYTF. Here the CDR3 DNA reads TGTGCCAGCATCCTTATGCCTCTCCGGGACAGTCCTAACTATGGCTACACCTTC.

The chain couples TRBV6-5 to TRBJ1-1, with 7 nucleotides matching TRBD1. Germline assignment: CDR1 MNHEY and CDR2 SVGAGI. The CDR3 length is 15 residues. J gave up 1 base and V 5 bases, and 7 bases lay outside the gene matches. Here the CDR3 reads CASSKTGKGNTEAFF. DNA for the CDR3: TGTGCCAGCAGTAAGACAGGGAAGGGGAACACTGAAGCTTTCTTT.

The chain combines TRBV6-1 with TRBJ1-6; D possibly corresponds to TRBD1 (5 bases). The CDR3 has 15 residues. Germline loops: CDR1 MNHNS, CDR2 SASEGT. The V end lost 2 bases, the J end lost 0 bases, and 5 bases lay between the germline ends. The CDR3 is CASSETGSYNSPLHF. The CDR3 coding sequence is TGTGCCAGCAGTGAAACAGGCTCCTATAATTCACCCCTCCACTTT.

The rearrangement uses TRBV6-5 and TRBJ2-7; 8 bases match TRBD1. Germline CDR1 and CDR2: MNHEY and SVGAGI. The CDR3 extends over 15 amino acids. V lost 0 bases, J lost 5 bases, and 6 bases stayed unmatched. CDR3 DNA sequence: TGTGCCAGCAGTTACTCGGGCGGACAGGGCAACGAGCAGTACTTC. Encoded protein: CASSYSGGQGNEQYF.

This clone was counted once. The V gene is TRBV7-2, the J gene TRBJ2-5; TRBD2 matches 7 bases. V lost 5 bases to trimming and J lost 5 bases; unmatched junction nucleotides: 8. CDR3 length: 14 amino acids. Germline V gene sequence: CDR1 SGHTA, CDR2 FQGNSA. The CDR3, as DNA: TGTGCCAGCAGCGAGCGGGGCGTGTGGGAGACCCAGTACTTC. Its protein product is CASSERGVWETQYF. The variable domain in full, completed from reference TRBV7-2 and TRBJ2-5, reads GAGVSQSPSNKVTEKGKDVELRCDPISGHTALYWYRQSLGQGLEFLIYFQGNSAPDKSGLPSDRFSAERTGGSVSTLTIQRTQQEDSAVYLCASSERGVWETQYFGPGTRLLVL.

Concerning this clone: Other DNA sequences of this sample code for an identical CDR3. V is TRBV15 and J is TRBJ2-1; the match to TRBD2 covers 14 bases. Germline V gene data show CDR1 as LNHNV and CDR2 as YYDKDF (reference sequence). Trimming took 3 bases from V and 7 from J; bases not matched to a gene: 8. CDR3 length: 17 residues. Here the CDR3 DNA reads TGTGCCACCAGCAGGAGCCTGACTAGCGGGGGGGCTAATGAGCAGTTCTTC. It yields the protein CATSRSLTSGGANEQFF.

The CDR3 region has the DNA TGTGCCACCAGCAGAGATAGGCCAGGGGTCAATCAGCCCCAGCATTTT. Its protein product is CATSRDRPGVNQPQHF. V is TRBV15 and J is TRBJ1-5; D possibly corresponds to TRBD1 (6 bases). Germline V CDR1 and CDR2: LNHNV, YYDKDF (reference sequence). The V end lost 0 bases, the J end lost 3 bases, and 12 bases lay between the germline ends. This CDR3 spans 16 amino acids.

The rearrangement uses TRBV10-2 and TRBJ1-5, with 9 nucleotides matching TRBD1. With V trimmed by 8 bases and J by 8 bases, 7 bases remained unmatched. This CDR3 contains 13 residues. The V gene's germline CDR1 is WSHSY and CDR2 SAAADI. The CDR3 here is CASVPGQGKPQHF. The CDR3 bases are TGCGCCAGCGTCCCGGGACAGGGAAAGCCCCAGCATTTT.

J is TRBJ1-1 and V is TRBV3-1 (or the pseudogene TRBV3-2); maybe TRBD1 (5 bases). Germline V gives CDR1 LGHDT, CDR2 YNNKEL (reference sequence). CDR3 length: 15 amino acids. Trimming removed 2 bases at V and 0 bases at J, with 10 bases between. CDR3 bases: TGTGCCAGCAGCCAATGGGGCGGCCTGAACACTGAAGCTTTCTTT. It encodes CASSQWGGLNTEAFF.

The J gene is TRBJ2-2, the V gene TRBV7-3, with D uncertain. This CDR3 is 12 amino acids long. From germline, CDR1 is SGHTA and CDR2 FQGTGA. V was cut by 5 bases and J by 6 bases, with 7 bases left in between. CDR3: CASSLPPGELFF. CDR3 DNA sequence: TGTGCCAGCAGCCTCCCCCCCGGGGAGCTGTTTTTT.

The V gene is TRBV10-3, the J gene TRBJ2-1, with 9 bases aligning to TRBD1. Germline V gene lookup returns CDR1 ENHRY and CDR2 SYGVKD. The V segment lost 6 bases and the J segment 8 bases; nucleotides outside the gene matches: 11. The CDR3 extends over 15 amino acids. The CDR3 sequence: CAISRTGEEGDEQFF. In nucleotides, the CDR3 is TGTGCCATCAGCCGGACAGGGGAAGAGGGGGATGAGCAGTTCTTC.

There are a few counts of this clone. V is TRBV7-9 and J is TRBJ2-7; the match to TRBD1 covers 7 bases. V was pared by 6 bases and J by 2 bases, with 10 bases of the junction left unmatched. The CDR3 sequence is 15 residues long. Looked up from germline, CDR1 is SEHNR and CDR2 is FQNEAQ (reference sequence). CDR3 sequence reads: CASSFNRGHPYEQYF. The CDR3 region has the DNA TGTGCCAGCAGTTTCAACAGGGGCCATCCCTACGAGCAGTACTTC.